The next 3 T cell receptor beta chains were all read from a single sample in a study of blood T cell repertoires in COVID-19. The protocol was immunoSEQ multiplex PCR, while the TCRdb copy is restricted to in-frame clones and leaves out a portion. The profile shows under 500,000 clones, around 89% of them singletons. Material: peripheral blood. These receptors were obtained from a woman aged 25 to 39 with acute or convalescent COVID-19.

The chain joins TRBV6-5 to TRBJ1-2, with 8 positions matching TRBD1. In germline, CDR1 is MNHEY, CDR2 SVGAGI. V trimming: 7 bases; J trimming: 8 bases; junction bases outside the gene matches: 12. This CDR3 is built from 14 residues. CDR3 nucleotides: TGTGCCAGCAACGTCGACAGGGGATCTGGAGGCTACACCTTC. Its protein product is CASNVDRGSGGYTF.

The J gene is TRBJ1-1, the V gene TRBV5-1, with D possibly being TRBD1 (5 bases). V dropped 3 bases and J dropped 5 bases, with 17 bases sitting between them. The CDR3 is 15 residues long. Germline lookup yields CDR1 SGHRS and CDR2 YFSETQ. Here the CDR3 DNA reads TGCGCCAGCAGCTCGGGGACTCGGGAGGGGACTGAAGCTTTCTTT. It specifies CASSSGTREGTEAFF. Complete variable domain (other parts from reference TRBV5-1 and TRBJ1-1): KAGVTQTPRYLIKTRGQQVTLSCSPISGHRSVSWYQQTPGQGLQFLFEYFSETQRNKGNFPGRFSGRQFSNSRSEMNVSTLELGDSALYLCASSSGTREGTEAFFGQGTRLTVV.

V and J are TRBV19 and TRBJ1-5; D remains unclear. The CDR3 spans 15 residues. The germline V gene encodes CDR1 LNHDA and CDR2 SQIVND (reference sequence). The V and J ends lost 3 bases and 5 bases respectively, with 14 bases between them. The CDR3 loop is CASSIKRRTDQPQHF. The CDR3 DNA sequence: TGTGCCAGTAGTATCAAGCGGCGGACCGATCAGCCCCAGCATTTT.